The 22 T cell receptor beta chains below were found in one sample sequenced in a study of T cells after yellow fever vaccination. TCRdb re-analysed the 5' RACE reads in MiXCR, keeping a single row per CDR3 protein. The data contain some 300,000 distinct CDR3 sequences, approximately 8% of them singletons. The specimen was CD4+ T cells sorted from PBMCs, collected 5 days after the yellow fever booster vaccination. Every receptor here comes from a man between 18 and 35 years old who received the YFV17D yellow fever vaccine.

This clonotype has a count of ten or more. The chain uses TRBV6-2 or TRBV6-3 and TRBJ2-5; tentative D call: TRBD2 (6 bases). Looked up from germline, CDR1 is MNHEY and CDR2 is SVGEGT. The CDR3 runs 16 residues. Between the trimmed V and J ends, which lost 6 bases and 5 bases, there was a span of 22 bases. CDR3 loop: CASSTPAGLQGETQYF. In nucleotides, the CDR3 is TGTGCCAGCAGCACCCCGGCGGGACTCCAGGGCGAGACCCAGTACTTC.

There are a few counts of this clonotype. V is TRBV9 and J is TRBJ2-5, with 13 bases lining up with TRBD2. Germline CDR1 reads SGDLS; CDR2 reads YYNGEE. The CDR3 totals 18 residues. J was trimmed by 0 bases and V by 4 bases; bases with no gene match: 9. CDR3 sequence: CASSPRTSGGEYQETQYF. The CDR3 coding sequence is TGTGCCAGCAGCCCTCGGACTAGCGGGGGAGAGTACCAAGAGACCCAGTACTTC. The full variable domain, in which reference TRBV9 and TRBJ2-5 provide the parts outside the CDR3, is DSGVTQTPKHLITATGQRVTLRCSPRSGDLSVYWYQQSLDQGLQFLIQYYNGEERAKGNILERFSAQQFPDLHSELNLSSLELGDSALYFCASSPRTSGGEYQETQYFGPGTRLLVL.

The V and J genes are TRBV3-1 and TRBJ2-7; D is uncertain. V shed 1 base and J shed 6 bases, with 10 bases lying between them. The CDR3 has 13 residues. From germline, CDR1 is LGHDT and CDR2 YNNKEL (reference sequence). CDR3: CASSQVLNREQYF. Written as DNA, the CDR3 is TGTGCCAGCAGCCAAGTCCTCAATCGCGAGCAGTACTTC.

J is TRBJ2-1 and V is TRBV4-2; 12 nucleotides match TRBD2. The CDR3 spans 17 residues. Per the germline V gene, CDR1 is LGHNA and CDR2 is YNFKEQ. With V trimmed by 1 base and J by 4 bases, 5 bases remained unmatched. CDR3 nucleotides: TGTGCCAGCAGCCAAGCCGTTCTAGCGGGGGGGTACAATGAGCAGTTCTTC. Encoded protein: CASSQAVLAGGYNEQFF.

The CDR3 DNA is TGTGCCTGGAGTGGAACTCTCGGGCGCTACGAGCAGTACTTC. Its translation is CAWSGTLGRYEQYF. V is TRBV30 and J is TRBJ2-7, with unresolved D. V was shortened by 1 base and J by 3 bases, with 13 bases between the two germline ends. The germline V gene has CDR1 GTSNPN and CDR2 SVGIG (reference sequence). The CDR3 is 14 residues long.

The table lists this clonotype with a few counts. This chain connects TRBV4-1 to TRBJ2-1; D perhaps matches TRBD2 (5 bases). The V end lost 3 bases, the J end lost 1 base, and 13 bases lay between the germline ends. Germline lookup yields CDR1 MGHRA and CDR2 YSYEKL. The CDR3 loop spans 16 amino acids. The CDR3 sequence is CASSHGREGSYNEQFF. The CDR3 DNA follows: TGCGCCAGCAGCCACGGACGGGAAGGATCCTACAATGAGCAGTTCTTC.

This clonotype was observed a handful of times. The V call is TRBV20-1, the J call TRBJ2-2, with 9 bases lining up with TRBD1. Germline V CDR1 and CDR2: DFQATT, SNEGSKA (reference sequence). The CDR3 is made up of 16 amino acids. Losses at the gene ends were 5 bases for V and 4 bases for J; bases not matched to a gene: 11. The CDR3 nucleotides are TGCAGTGCTGCATATACAGGGGGCGGGATCACCGGGGAGCTGTTTTTT. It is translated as CSAAYTGGGITGELFF.

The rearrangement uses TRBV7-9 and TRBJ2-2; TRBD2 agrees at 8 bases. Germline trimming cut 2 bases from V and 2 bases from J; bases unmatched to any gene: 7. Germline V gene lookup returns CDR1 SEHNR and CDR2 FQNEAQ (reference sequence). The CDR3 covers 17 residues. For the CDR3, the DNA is TGTGCCAGCAGCTTACTTCCCAGCGGGGGAAACACCGGGGAGCTGTTTTTT. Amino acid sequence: CASSLLPSGGNTGELFF. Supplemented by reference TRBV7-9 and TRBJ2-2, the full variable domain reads DTGVSQNPRHKITKRGQNVTFRCDPISEHNRLYWYRQTLGQGPEFLTYFQNEAQLEKSRLLSDRFSAERPKGSFSTLEIQRTEQGDSAMYLCASSLLPSGGNTGELFFGEGSRLTVL.

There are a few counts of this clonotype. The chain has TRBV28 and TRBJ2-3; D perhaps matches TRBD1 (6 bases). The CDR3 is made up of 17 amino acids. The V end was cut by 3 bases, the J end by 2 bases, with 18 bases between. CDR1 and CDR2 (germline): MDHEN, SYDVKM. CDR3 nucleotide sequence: TGTGCCAGCAGTTTGGTCCACGGACAGACAGTCACAGATACGCAGTATTTT. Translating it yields CASSLVHGQTVTDTQYF.

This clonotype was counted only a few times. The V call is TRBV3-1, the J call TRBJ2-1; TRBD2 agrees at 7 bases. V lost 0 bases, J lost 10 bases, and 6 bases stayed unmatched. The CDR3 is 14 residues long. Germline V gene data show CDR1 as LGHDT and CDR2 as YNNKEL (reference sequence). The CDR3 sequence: CASSQEAGRREQFF. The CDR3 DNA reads TGTGCCAGCAGCCAAGAGGCCGGGAGGAGGGAGCAGTTCTTC.

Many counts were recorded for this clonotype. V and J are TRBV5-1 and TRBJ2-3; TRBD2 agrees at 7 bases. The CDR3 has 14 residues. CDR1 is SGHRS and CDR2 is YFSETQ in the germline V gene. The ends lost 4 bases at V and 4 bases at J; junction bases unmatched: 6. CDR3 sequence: CASSVGGGSDTQYF. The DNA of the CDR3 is TGCGCCAGCAGCGTCGGCGGGGGATCAGATACGCAGTATTTT.

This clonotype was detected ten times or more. The CDR3 spells CASSFTGVGTEAFF. The DNA of the CDR3 is TGCGCCAGCAGCTTTACAGGGGTTGGCACTGAAGCTTTCTTT. The chain employs TRBV5-1 and TRBJ1-1, with 7 bases fitting TRBD1. Germline CDR1 is SGHRS and CDR2 is YFSETQ. The J segment lost 4 bases and the V segment lost 2 bases, leaving 5 bases of the junction unmatched. This CDR3 comprises 14 residues.

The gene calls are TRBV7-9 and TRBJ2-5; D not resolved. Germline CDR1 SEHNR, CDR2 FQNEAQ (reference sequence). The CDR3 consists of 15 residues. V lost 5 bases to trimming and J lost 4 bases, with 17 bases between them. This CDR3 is CASSLGRADLETQYF. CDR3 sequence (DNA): TGTGCCAGCAGCCTCGGACGGGCGGACCTAGAGACCCAGTACTTC.

The CDR3 loop reads CASSQGRGNSGNTIYF. The CDR3 DNA reads as TGCGCCAGCAGCCAAGGGAGGGGGAACTCTGGAAACACCATATATTTT. V usage is TRBV4-3 and J usage is TRBJ1-3; perhaps TRBD1 as D (6 bases). The V gene's germline CDR1 is LGHNA and CDR2 YSLEER. Trimming removed 1 base from V and 0 bases from J, with 10 bases in between. CDR3 length: 16 residues.

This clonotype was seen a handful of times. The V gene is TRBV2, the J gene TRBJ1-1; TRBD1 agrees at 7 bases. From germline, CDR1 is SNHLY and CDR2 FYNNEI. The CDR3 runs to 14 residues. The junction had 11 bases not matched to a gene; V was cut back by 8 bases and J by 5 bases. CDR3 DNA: TGTGCCAGCGGATACAGGGGATGGGAAACTGAAGCTTTCTTT. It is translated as CASGYRGWETEAFF.

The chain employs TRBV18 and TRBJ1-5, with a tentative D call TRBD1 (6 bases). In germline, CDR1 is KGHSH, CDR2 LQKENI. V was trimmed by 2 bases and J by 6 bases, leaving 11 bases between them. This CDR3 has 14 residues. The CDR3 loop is CASSPVGAAQPQHF. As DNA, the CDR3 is TGTGCCAGCTCACCAGTGGGGGCGGCTCAGCCCCAGCATTTT.

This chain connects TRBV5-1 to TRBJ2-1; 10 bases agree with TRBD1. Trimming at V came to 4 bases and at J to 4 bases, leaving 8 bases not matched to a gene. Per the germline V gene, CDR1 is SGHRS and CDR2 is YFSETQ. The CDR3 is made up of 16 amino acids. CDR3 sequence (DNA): TGCGCCAGCAGCGTGAACCCGGGACAGGGGTACAATGAGCAGTTCTTC. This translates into CASSVNPGQGYNEQFF.

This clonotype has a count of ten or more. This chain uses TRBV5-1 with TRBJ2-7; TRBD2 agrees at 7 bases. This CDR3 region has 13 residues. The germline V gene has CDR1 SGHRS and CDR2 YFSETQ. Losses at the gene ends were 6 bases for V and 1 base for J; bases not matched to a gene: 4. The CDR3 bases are TGCGCCAGCACCGGGGGAGGGTCCTACGAGCAGTACTTC. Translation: CASTGGGSYEQYF. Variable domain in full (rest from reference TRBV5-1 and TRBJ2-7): KAGVTQTPRYLIKTRGQQVTLSCSPISGHRSVSWYQQTPGQGLQFLFEYFSETQRNKGNFPGRFSGRQFSNSRSEMNVSTLELGDSALYLCASTGGGSYEQYFGPGTRLTVT.

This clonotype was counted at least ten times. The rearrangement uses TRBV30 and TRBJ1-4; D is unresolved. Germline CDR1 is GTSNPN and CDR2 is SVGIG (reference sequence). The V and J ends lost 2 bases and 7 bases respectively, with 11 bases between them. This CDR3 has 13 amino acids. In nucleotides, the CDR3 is TGTGCCTGGAGTCGACTTCCAGGTGAAAAACTGTTTTTT. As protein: CAWSRLPGEKLFF.

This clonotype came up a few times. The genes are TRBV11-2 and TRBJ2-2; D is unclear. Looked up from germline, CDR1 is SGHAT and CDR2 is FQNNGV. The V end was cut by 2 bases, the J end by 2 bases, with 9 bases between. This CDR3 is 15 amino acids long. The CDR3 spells CASSLWSTNTGELFF. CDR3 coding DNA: TGTGCCAGCAGCTTATGGTCTACTAACACCGGGGAGCTGTTTTTT. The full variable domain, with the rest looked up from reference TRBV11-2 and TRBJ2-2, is EAGVAQSPRYKIIEKRQSVAFWCNPISGHATLYWYQQILGQGPKLLIQFQNNGVVDDSQLPKDRFSAERLKGVDSTLKIQPAKLEDSAVYLCASSLWSTNTGELFFGEGSRLTVL.

CDR3 amino acids: CASGSTLETQYF. CDR3 nucleotide sequence: TGTGCCAGCGGTTCGACTCTAGAGACCCAGTACTTC. The chain joins TRBV2 to TRBJ2-5; D is uncertain. Trimming stripped 8 bases from V and 4 bases from J, with 11 bases between. CDR1 is SNHLY, CDR2 FYNNEI, per germline. The CDR3 totals 12 residues.

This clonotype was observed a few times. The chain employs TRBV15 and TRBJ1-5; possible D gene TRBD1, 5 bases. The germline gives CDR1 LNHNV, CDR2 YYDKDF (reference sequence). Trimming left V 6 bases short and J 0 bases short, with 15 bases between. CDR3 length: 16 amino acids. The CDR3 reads CATRGERWVSNQPQHF. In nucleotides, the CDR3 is TGTGCCACCAGGGGGGAGAGGTGGGTTAGCAATCAGCCCCAGCATTTT. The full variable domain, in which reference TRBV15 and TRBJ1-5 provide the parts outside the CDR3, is DAMVIQNPRYQVTQFGKPVTLSCSQTLNHNVMYWYQQKSSQAPKLLFHYYDKDFNNEADTPDNFQSRRPNTSFCFLDIRSPGLGDTAMYLCATRGERWVSNQPQHFGDGTRLSIL.